The 3 T cell receptor beta chains in this list originate from one sample, sequenced in a study of cytomegalovirus exposure and HLA in healthy donors. Researchers ran the PCR with 60 Vbeta and 13 Jbeta primers. The assay was immunoSEQ multiplex PCR, and TCRdb's table has in-frame clones only and misses some. The sample has 190,000 or so clones, more than 80% seen once. The specimen sequenced was PBMCs. These receptors were collected from a boy aged 5-17 years in good health and CMV-seronegative.

This chain connects TRBV7-2 to TRBJ2-5, with TRBD1 matching 7 bases. V was clipped by 4 bases and J by 5 bases; unmatched bases: 13. CDR3 length equals 16 residues. Germline CDR1 SGHTA, CDR2 FQGNSA. The CDR3 reads CASSWRQTGTAETQYF. DNA of the CDR3: TGTGCCAGCAGCTGGCGCCAGACAGGGACGGCGGAGACCCAGTACTTC.

This clone was observed a single time. The rearrangement joins TRBV7-9 to TRBJ2-5; D not certain. The CDR3 is 12 residues long. V lost 5 bases and J 4 bases, leaving 8 bases between the germline ends. Germline lookup yields CDR1 SEHNR and CDR2 FQNEAQ (reference sequence). CDR3: CASSPGTETQYF. CDR3 in DNA: TGTGCCAGCAGCCCCGGTACAGAGACCCAGTACTTC.

A few counts support this clone. J is TRBJ2-7 and V is TRBV13; tentative D call: TRBD2 (5 bases). This CDR3 spans 13 amino acids. V dropped 4 bases and J dropped 1 base, with 8 bases sitting between them. Germline V gene lookup returns CDR1 PRHDT and CDR2 FYEKMQ (reference sequence). The CDR3 region is CASSSRRSYEQYF. For the CDR3, the DNA is TGTGCCAGCAGCTCGAGGAGGTCCTACGAGCAGTACTTC.